Below are 11 T cell receptor beta chains sequenced from a single sample in a study of T cells in Graves' hyperthyroidism and ophthalmopathy. Amplified TCR beta CDR3 regions came from RNA transcripts. The TCR CDR3 was amplified in a first-round RT-PCR using the HTBI primer set. TCRdb fed the multiplex PCR reads into MiXCR, producing one record per CDR3 protein. This table has 500,000 to 600,000 distinct CDR3 sequences, 15% to 20% appearing once. The sequenced sample was blood. Every receptor here comes from a woman aged 18-29 years with Graves' hyperthyroidism.

This clonotype has at least ten counts. CDR3 residues: CASSTVQGTTYEQYF. The CDR3, as DNA: TGTGCCAGCAGCACCGTACAGGGGACAACCTACGAGCAGTACTTC. This chain uses TRBV7-9 with TRBJ2-7, with 7 nucleotides matching TRBD1. J was trimmed by 2 bases and V by 5 bases; bases with no gene match: 9. The V gene's germline CDR1 is SEHNR and CDR2 FQNEAQ (reference sequence). The CDR3 contains 15 residues.

This clonotype occurred many times. V is TRBV20-1 and J is TRBJ2-1; 10 nucleotides align to TRBD1. From germline, CDR1 is DFQATT and CDR2 SNEGSKA (reference sequence). J was trimmed by 3 bases and V by 5 bases; bases with no gene match: 7. This CDR3 is 15 amino acids long. The CDR3 bases are TGCAGTGCTCTCCGGGGGGACAGGGGCTACAATGAGCAGTTCTTC. Translation: CSALRGDRGYNEQFF.

This clonotype was detected only a few times. This rearrangement joins TRBV7-6 to TRBJ2-1; D not resolved. The CDR3 contains 13 residues. The germline V gene has CDR1 SGHVS and CDR2 FNYEAQ. V was shortened by 1 base and J by 10 bases, with 11 bases between the two germline ends. DNA for the CDR3: TGTGCCAGCAGCTTAGTGGTCTATCAAGAGCAGTTCTTC. As protein: CASSLVVYQEQFF. Full variable domain (outside the CDR3, taken from reference TRBV7-6 and TRBJ2-1): GAGVSQSPRYKVTKRGQDVALRCDPISGHVSLYWYRQALGQGPEFLTYFNYEAQQDKSGLPNDRFSAERPEGSISTLTIQRTEQRDSAMYRCASSLVVYQEQFFGPGTRLTVL.

This clonotype came up a few times. V is TRBV12-3 or TRBV12-4 and J is TRBJ2-7; TRBD1 agrees at 7 bases. CDR3 length equals 15 residues. V dropped 6 bases and J dropped 6; count of bases not matched to a gene: 14. DNA of the CDR3: TGTGCCAGCAGACTTTCCGGGACAGAAAGGGCCGAGCAGTACTTC. Translated: CASRLSGTERAEQYF.

The sample holds many counts of this clonotype. The chain couples TRBV28 to TRBJ2-7; 10 bases match TRBD2. Germline V CDR1 and CDR2: MDHEN, SYDVKM. With V trimmed by 6 bases and J by 2 bases, 7 bases remained unmatched. The CDR3 extends over 15 amino acids. CDR3 nucleotide sequence: TGTGCCAGCAGGTCCGGACTAGCGGCTACCTACGAGCAGTACTTC. As protein: CASRSGLAATYEQYF.

This clonotype has only a few counts. The chain has TRBV9 and TRBJ2-4; D is uncertain. The CDR3 totals 14 residues. Germline V gives CDR1 SGDLS, CDR2 YYNGEE. V dropped 4 bases and J dropped 6 bases, with 14 bases sitting between them. The CDR3 reads CASSPTNLGNIQYF. The CDR3, as DNA: TGTGCCAGCAGCCCTACCAACCTAGGAAACATTCAGTACTTC.

A remark on this clonotype: A junction boundary mismatches the germline segment, possibly from a read error. The chain links TRBV11-2 to TRBJ1-2; D is undetermined. This CDR3 is 13 amino acids long. CDR1 and CDR2 from the germline V gene are SGHAT and FQNNGV. The CDR3 DNA is TGTGCCAGCAGCCACCTGCGCAGCTATGGCTGCACCTTC. This codes for CASSHLRSYGCTF.

This clonotype was counted at least ten times. This chain joins TRBV20-1 and TRBJ2-7; weak D call: TRBD1 (7 bases). With 5 bases removed from V and 1 base from J, the gap between germline ends came to 12 bases. The CDR3 consists of 13 residues. CDR1 and CDR2 from the germline V gene are DFQATT and SNEGSKA (reference sequence). DNA for the CDR3: TGCAGTGCTGGGCGGGACAGTTCCTACGAGCAGTACTTC. This codes for CSAGRDSSYEQYF.

This chain connects TRBV19 to TRBJ2-1, with 15 bases fitting TRBD2. The CDR3 extends over 15 amino acids. CDR1 is LNHDA, CDR2 SQIVND, per germline (reference sequence). V trimming: 7 bases; J trimming: 9 bases; junction bases outside the gene matches: 7. For the CDR3, the DNA is TGTGCCAGTACTTCACCGGGACTAGCGGGAGGTGAGCAGTTCTTC. This sequence encodes CASTSPGLAGGEQFF. The whole variable domain, filled in from reference TRBV19 and TRBJ2-1, reads DGGITQSPKYLFRKEGQNVTLSCEQNLNHDAMYWYRQDPGQGLRLIYYSQIVNDFQKGDIAEGYSVSREKKESFPLTVTSAQKNPTAFYLCASTSPGLAGGEQFFGPGTRLTVL.

The table lists this clonotype with many counts. This sequence joins TRBV12-3 or TRBV12-4 and TRBJ2-3, with D perhaps TRBD2 (6 bases). Trimming shortened V by 8 bases and J by 2 bases, and 11 bases separated the two germline ends. The CDR3 consists of 13 residues. The CDR3 is CASGGTPTDTQYF. CDR3 nucleotides: TGTGCCAGCGGCGGGACTCCCACAGATACGCAGTATTTT.

In this sample, this clonotype turned up many times. This chain connects TRBV27 to TRBJ2-5; the D gene is possibly TRBD2 (5 bases). Trimming took off 2 bases at V and 5 bases at J, with 12 bases between the two ends. This CDR3 contains 14 residues. Germline CDR1 is MNHEY and CDR2 is SMNVEV (reference sequence). The CDR3 reads CASSLSLAGETQYF. The CDR3 DNA follows: TGTGCCAGCAGTTTAAGTCTAGCCGGTGAGACCCAGTACTTC.